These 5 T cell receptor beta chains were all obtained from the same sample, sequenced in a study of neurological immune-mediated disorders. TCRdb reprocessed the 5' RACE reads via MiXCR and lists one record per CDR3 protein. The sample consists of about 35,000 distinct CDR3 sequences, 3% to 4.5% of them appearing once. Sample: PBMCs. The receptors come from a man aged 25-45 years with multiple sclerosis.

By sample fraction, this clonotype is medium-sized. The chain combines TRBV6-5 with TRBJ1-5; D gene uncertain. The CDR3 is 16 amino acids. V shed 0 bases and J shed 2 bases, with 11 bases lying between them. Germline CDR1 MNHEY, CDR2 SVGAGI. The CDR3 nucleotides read TGTGCCAGCAGTTACTCACCCACTCTGGGCAATCAGCCCCAGCATTTT. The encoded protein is CASSYSPTLGNQPQHF.

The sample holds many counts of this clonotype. This CDR3 reads CASSSAGPYGYTF. The CDR3 bases are TGTGCCAGCAGTTCTGCAGGCCCCTATGGCTACACCTTC. The chain couples TRBV12-3 or TRBV12-4 to TRBJ1-2, with unresolved D. This CDR3 region has 13 residues. V was pared by 4 bases and J by 4 bases, with 10 bases between.

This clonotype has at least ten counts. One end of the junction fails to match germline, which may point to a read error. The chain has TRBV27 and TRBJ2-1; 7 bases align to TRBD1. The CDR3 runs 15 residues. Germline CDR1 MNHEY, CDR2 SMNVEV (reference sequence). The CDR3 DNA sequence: TGTGCCAGCAGTTCCCCGACAGGGTCCTCCAATGAGCAGTTCTTC. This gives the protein CASSSPTGSSNEQFF.

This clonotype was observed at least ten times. The CDR3, as DNA: TGTGCCAGCAGCGCGGGACAGGGGGCTGCTGAAGCTTTCTTT. Its protein product is CASSAGQGAAEAFF. The chain has TRBV7-9 and TRBJ1-1; 12 bases agree with TRBD1. Germline V CDR1 and CDR2: SEHNR, FQNEAQ (reference sequence). The V gene end was trimmed by 5 bases and the J gene end by 6 bases; junction bases not matched to a gene: 4. The CDR3 runs to 14 residues.

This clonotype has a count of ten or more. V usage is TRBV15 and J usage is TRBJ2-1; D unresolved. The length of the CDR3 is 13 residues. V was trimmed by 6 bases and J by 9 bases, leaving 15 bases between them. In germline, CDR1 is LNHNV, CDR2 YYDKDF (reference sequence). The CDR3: CATRPPSQVEQFF. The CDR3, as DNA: TGTGCCACCAGACCTCCCTCCCAGGTTGAGCAGTTCTTC.